The 14 T cell receptor beta chains given below trace back to one sample, sequenced in a study of blood T cell repertoires in COVID-19. TCRdb's table, derived via immunoSEQ multiplex PCR, lists solely in-frame clones and lacks some. The sample has approximately 56,000 clones; about four fifths are singletons. Sequenced input: peripheral blood. The receptors derive from a woman of 80 years or more with COVID-19, enrolled during active disease.

CDR3 sequence reads: CASGVGRNQPQHF. The CDR3 DNA sequence: TGTGCCAGCGGGGTGGGGAGGAATCAGCCCCAGCATTTT. The V and J genes are TRBV6-5 and TRBJ1-5; the D is unclear. The CDR3 consists of 13 residues. CDR1 MNHEY and CDR2 SVGAGI come from the germline V gene. Between the trimmed V and J ends, which lost 8 bases and 4 bases, there was a span of 12 bases.

This sequence joins TRBV5-4 and TRBJ2-7; 7 bases agree with TRBD2. The trim removed 8 bases at V and 2 bases at J, leaving 10 bases unmatched. The CDR3 has 14 amino acids. In germline, CDR1 is SGHNT, CDR2 YYREEE (reference sequence). CDR3 amino acids: CASRREGPPYEQYF. The DNA for the CDR3 is TGTGCCAGTAGGAGGGAGGGACCACCCTACGAGCAGTACTTC. Full variable domain (outside the CDR3, taken from reference TRBV5-4 and TRBJ2-7): ETGVTQSPTHLIKTRGQQVTLRCSSQSGHNTVSWYQQALGQGPQFIFQYYREEENGRGNFPPRFSGLQFPNYSSELNVNALELDDSALYLCASRREGPPYEQYFGPGTRLTVT.

This clone came up a few times. The rearrangement links TRBV6-5 to TRBJ2-3, with D possibly being TRBD2 (6 bases). This CDR3 is 14 amino acids long. V lost 6 bases and J 0 bases, leaving 10 bases between the germline ends. Looked up from germline, CDR1 is MNHEY and CDR2 is SVGAGI. In DNA, the CDR3 is TGTGCCAGCAGCCGAGGGACTAGCACAGATACGCAGTATTTT. Translating it yields CASSRGTSTDTQYF.

DNA for the CDR3: TGTGCCAGCAGCTCATCAACAGGGAACTATGGCTACACCTTC. Amino acids: CASSSSTGNYGYTF. The chain employs TRBV7-6 and TRBJ1-2; a possible D gene is TRBD1 (6 bases). Germline V gene lookup returns CDR1 SGHVS and CDR2 FNYEAQ. The germline V and J ends were trimmed by 4 bases and 2 bases, with 11 bases remaining between them. CDR3 size: 14 residues.

The rearrangement links TRBV24-1 to TRBJ2-7; 8 positions match TRBD1. This CDR3 is 13 amino acids long. The V segment lost 5 bases and the J segment 4 bases; nucleotides outside the gene matches: 3. The V gene's germline CDR1 is KGHDR and CDR2 SFDVKD. In DNA, the CDR3 is TGTGCCACCAGTGTACAGGGGGAGTACGAGCAGTACTTC. This encodes CATSVQGEYEQYF.

This clone has more than one count but fewer than ten. The chain combines TRBV6-5 with TRBJ2-1, with TRBD2 matching 9 bases. Germline V CDR1 and CDR2: MNHEY, SVGAGI. The CDR3 has 14 residues. V shed 7 bases and J 7 bases; nucleotides not matched to a gene: 8. CDR3 in amino acids: CASTPSGMGNEQFF. In nucleotides, the CDR3 is TGTGCCAGCACTCCTAGCGGGATGGGAAATGAGCAGTTCTTC.

V is TRBV5-1 and J is TRBJ1-1; perhaps TRBD1 as D (5 bases). The CDR3 runs 16 residues. Germline V gives CDR1 SGHRS, CDR2 YFSETQ. The V end was cut by 4 bases, the J end by 0 bases, with 16 bases between. CDR3 DNA sequence: TGCGCCAGCAGCCCGGGGGACCGAGTGTTGAACACTGAAGCTTTCTTT. This codes for CASSPGDRVLNTEAFF.

The V gene is TRBV3-1 (or the pseudogene TRBV3-2), the J gene TRBJ2-5; 9 bases line up with TRBD2. V shed 2 bases, J shed 4 bases, and the junction held 8 bases outside the gene matches. The CDR3 extends over 16 amino acids. Germline loops: CDR1 LGHDT, CDR2 YNNKEL (reference sequence). In nucleotides, the CDR3 is TGTGCCAGCAGCCAACGTGTTAGCGGGAGCGGAGAGACCCAGTACTTC. It is translated as CASSQRVSGSGETQYF.

The V gene is TRBV7-6, the J gene TRBJ2-1; 12 nucleotides agree with TRBD2. CDR1 SGHVS and CDR2 FNYEAQ come from the germline V gene. There are 18 residues in the CDR3. V was clipped by 5 bases and J by 3 bases; unmatched bases: 11. CDR3 in DNA: TGTGCCAGCAGCCAAAGGACTAGCGGGACTTCCCTCTACAATGAGCAGTTCTTC. Protein: CASSQRTSGTSLYNEQFF.

This clone was detected only a few times. The CDR3 loop reads CASSIAGTGGYEQYF. Written as DNA, the CDR3 is TGTGCCAGTAGTATAGCTGGGACAGGGGGCTACGAGCAGTACTTC. This chain uses TRBV19 with TRBJ2-7; 11 nucleotides agree with TRBD1. The CDR3 has 15 amino acids. The germline gives CDR1 LNHDA, CDR2 SQIVND (reference sequence). Trimming cost V 1 base and J 3 bases; bases outside gene matches: 2.

The rearrangement joins TRBV19 to TRBJ1-3; D perhaps matches TRBD1 (6 bases). The CDR3 extends over 14 amino acids. The ends were cut back, 6 bases at V and 7 bases at J, with 16 bases in the middle. Germline V gene sequence: CDR1 LNHDA, CDR2 SQIVND (reference sequence). This chain's CDR3 is CASRGTYVGNTIYF. The CDR3 bases are TGTGCCAGTAGGGGGACATATGTCGGCAACACCATATATTTT. The full variable domain, with the rest looked up from reference TRBV19 and TRBJ1-3, is DGGITQSPKYLFRKEGQNVTLSCEQNLNHDAMYWYRQDPGQGLRLIYYSQIVNDFQKGDIAEGYSVSREKKESFPLTVTSAQKNPTAFYLCASRGTYVGNTIYFGEGSWLTVV.

The V call is TRBV27, the J call TRBJ1-5; D is uncertain. Trimming cost V 0 bases and J 6 bases, with 6 bases left between them. The CDR3 runs to 13 residues. CDR1 and CDR2 (germline): MNHEY, SMNVEV (reference sequence). CDR3 protein: CASSLSFSQPQHF. The CDR3 bases are TGTGCCAGCAGTTTATCGTTTAGTCAGCCCCAGCATTTT.

The chain recombines TRBV5-1 with TRBJ2-1, with 11 bases aligning to TRBD2. This CDR3 has 15 amino acids. The germline V gene encodes CDR1 SGHRS and CDR2 YFSETQ. With V trimmed by 4 bases and J by 10 bases, 10 bases remained unmatched. DNA for the CDR3: TGCGCCAGCAGCCCGTTGACTAGCGGGACTAGGGAGCAGTTCTTC. It is translated as CASSPLTSGTREQFF.

This sequence joins TRBV7-2 and TRBJ2-7; 9 nucleotides match TRBD1. Germline values: CDR1 SGHTA, CDR2 FQGNSA. The V and J ends lost 5 bases and 6 bases, in that order; junction bases with no gene match: 14. The CDR3 loop spans 16 amino acids. CDR3 in amino acids: CASSPSGGTGPPEQYF. DNA of the CDR3: TGTGCCAGCAGCCCCTCCGGTGGGACAGGGCCGCCCGAGCAGTACTTC.